The 29 T cell receptor beta chains below all came from one sample that was sequenced in a study of blood T cells in healthy people across ages. A sample-barcoded 5' primer and a J-beta primer mix were used in a second PCR of about 7 to 12 cycles. TCRdb fed the 5' RACE reads into MiXCR, producing one record per CDR3 protein. The sample shows 1.5 million to 2 million distinct CDR3 sequences, 40% to 55% of them seen only once. Sample: blood. The receptors were sampled from a woman aged 40 to 50 in good health.

J is TRBJ1-2 and V is TRBV2; no reliable D call. The ends were cut back, 7 bases at V and 4 bases at J, with 16 bases in the middle. This CDR3 has 14 amino acids. CDR1 and CDR2 (germline): SNHLY, FYNNEI. CDR3 amino acids: CASNEESVSYGYTF. The CDR3 coding sequence is TGTGCCAGCAACGAGGAGTCGGTATCCTATGGCTACACCTTC.

This rearrangement joins TRBV13 to TRBJ2-5; D ambiguous. V lost 0 bases and J 1 base, leaving 12 bases between the germline ends. The CDR3 runs 16 residues. The germline CDR1 and CDR2 sequences are PRHDT and FYEKMQ (reference sequence). The CDR3: CASSLGSRAAQETQYF. The CDR3 DNA is TGTGCCAGCAGCTTAGGAAGTCGGGCGGCCCAAGAGACCCAGTACTTC.

The sample holds one count of this clonotype. The CDR3 region has the DNA TGCAGTGCTAGATCAGAGCTACTAGCGGGATCCGATACGCAGTATTTT. It translates to CSARSELLAGSDTQYF. This chain joins TRBV20-1 and TRBJ2-3; 10 bases fit TRBD2. CDR3 length: 16 residues. With 2 bases clipped from V and 6 bases from J, the junction kept 11 bases outside the gene matches. Per germline, CDR1 DFQATT and CDR2 SNEGSKA (reference sequence).

Many counts were recorded for this clonotype. The chain combines TRBV7-2 with TRBJ2-4, with 7 bases matching TRBD1. The CDR3 length is 14 residues. Germline V gives CDR1 SGHTA, CDR2 FQGNSA. The junction had 2 bases not matched to a gene; V was cut back by 5 bases and J by 1 base. The CDR3 DNA follows: TGTGCCAGCAGCGTGGACAGGGCCAAAAACATTCAGTACTTC. This codes for CASSVDRAKNIQYF.

The chain links TRBV7-9 to TRBJ1-4; 8 positions agree with TRBD1. Germline loops: CDR1 SEHNR, CDR2 FQNEAQ (reference sequence). V lost 3 bases to trimming and J lost 0 bases; unmatched junction nucleotides: 6. The CDR3 covers 17 residues. The CDR3 DNA is TGTGCCAGCAGCTTCGGACAGGGAGGAGCAACTAATGAAAAACTGTTTTTT. It encodes CASSFGQGGATNEKLFF.

About this clonotype itself: At one boundary the junction diverges from the germline segment, which might be a read error. The chain is built from TRBV4-3 and TRBJ2-7; tentative D call: TRBD1 (6 bases). Germline CDR1 and CDR2: LGHNA and YSLEER. CDR3 length equals 13 residues. CDR3 in DNA: TGCGCCAGCAGCCAAGAGACAGGCTACAAGCAGTACTTC. It translates to CASSQETGYKQYF.

This clonotype was detected only a few times. The V gene is TRBV20-1, the J gene TRBJ1-2; a possible D gene is TRBD1 (5 bases). Trimming left V 3 bases short and J 8 bases short, with 16 bases between. There are 13 residues in the CDR3. CDR1 is DFQATT, CDR2 SNEGSKA, per germline (reference sequence). CDR3 residues: CSASPIGVRGYTF. The CDR3 nucleotides read TGCAGTGCTAGTCCTATAGGGGTGAGGGGCTACACCTTC.

This clonotype came up a few times. The chain is built from TRBV15 and TRBJ2-7; 8 nucleotides agree with TRBD1. Germline CDR1 and CDR2: LNHNV and YYDKDF (reference sequence). V was clipped by 4 bases and J by 0 bases; unmatched bases: 8. The CDR3 has 16 residues. The DNA for the CDR3 is TGTGCCACCAGCATTAAGGACAGGGTCAGCTCCTACGAGCAGTACTTC. Translating it yields CATSIKDRVSSYEQYF.

The V call is TRBV12-3 or TRBV12-4, the J call TRBJ2-1; 10 bases fit TRBD2. The CDR3 totals 18 residues. Trimming cost V 6 bases and J 3 bases; bases outside gene matches: 14. CDR3 sequence reads: CASSPPGSGGPLYNEQFF. The DNA of the CDR3 is TGTGCCAGCAGCCCTCCGGGTAGCGGGGGGCCTCTCTACAATGAGCAGTTCTTC.

The V and J genes are TRBV27 and TRBJ2-1; possibly TRBD2 for D (6 bases). V lost 6 bases to trimming and J lost 4 bases, with 22 bases between them. The CDR3 is 17 amino acids. Germline CDR1 and CDR2: MNHEY and SMNVEV (reference sequence). CDR3 sequence (DNA): TGTGCCAGCAGAGGACTTGAAGCCTCGCGGGGTTACAATGAGCAGTTCTTC. Translated: CASRGLEASRGYNEQFF.

The J gene is TRBJ1-4, the V gene TRBV7-9, with 7 bases that match TRBD1. V gave up 4 bases and J gave up 7 bases; unmatched junction bases: 6. The CDR3 length is 14 residues. Germline V gene lookup returns CDR1 SEHNR and CDR2 FQNEAQ (reference sequence). CDR3 amino acids: CASSSNDRVEKLFF. The CDR3 DNA sequence: TGTGCCAGCAGCTCAAACGACAGGGTTGAAAAACTGTTTTTT.

V is TRBV12-3 or TRBV12-4 and J is TRBJ2-1, with 13 bases aligning to TRBD2. This CDR3 is 15 amino acids long. J gave up 9 bases and V 5 bases, and 7 bases lay outside the gene matches. The CDR3 coding sequence is TGTGCCAGCAGTGTCAGACTAGCGGGGGGAAGTGAGCAGTTCTTC. Amino acids: CASSVRLAGGSEQFF.

The rearrangement uses TRBV24-1 and TRBJ2-1; tentatively, D is TRBD2 (5 bases). CDR1 KGHDR and CDR2 SFDVKD come from the germline V gene. The CDR3 is 15 residues long. The V gene lost 0 bases and the J gene lost 6 bases, with 11 bases spanning the gap. CDR3 nucleotides: TGTGCCACCAGTGATTTGGGGGTCGGAGGCAATGAGCAGTTCTTC. It encodes CATSDLGVGGNEQFF.

This chain joins TRBV5-1 and TRBJ2-7; D might be TRBD1 or TRBD2, each matching 5 bases. The V gene's germline CDR1 is SGHRS and CDR2 YFSETQ. This CDR3 is 14 amino acids long. Trimming stripped 7 bases from V and 0 bases from J, with 14 bases between. Here the CDR3 reads CASGPGPTSYEQYF. The DNA for the CDR3 is TGCGCCAGCGGGCCGGGACCTACCTCCTACGAGCAGTACTTC.

The rearrangement links TRBV3-1 to TRBJ2-1, with 8 positions matching TRBD1. This CDR3 has 17 amino acids. After removal of 4 bases from V and 4 bases from J, the junction contained 12 bases not matched to a gene. CDR1 is LGHDT, CDR2 YNNKEL, per germline (reference sequence). The CDR3 protein is CASSPKMRTGLYNEQFF. In DNA form, the CDR3 reads TGTGCCAGCAGCCCAAAGATGAGGACAGGGCTGTACAATGAGCAGTTCTTC.

The chain combines TRBV5-1 with TRBJ2-5; D is ambiguous. V shed 4 bases and J shed 13 bases, with 20 bases lying between them. Germline CDR1 SGHRS, CDR2 YFSETQ. The CDR3 covers 13 residues. The CDR3 spells CASSVVLAGEPYF. CDR3 DNA: TGCGCCAGCAGCGTGGTGTTGGCCGGAGAGCCGTACTTC.

This clonotype came up a few times. The DNA for the CDR3 is TGTGCCAGCAGCTTAAGTGGGCTGCGGGCTGAGCAGTTCTTC. Its protein is CASSLSGLRAEQFF. The chain has TRBV7-3 and TRBJ2-1, with D possibly TRBD2 on 5 matching bases. This CDR3 region has 14 residues. Trimming removed 1 base at V and 9 bases at J, with 13 bases between. Germline assignment: CDR1 SGHTA and CDR2 FQGTGA.

The chain is built from TRBV4-3 and TRBJ2-3, with TRBD1 as a possible D gene (7 bases). V was clipped by 3 bases and J by 3 bases, with 22 bases between them. This CDR3 is 18 amino acids long. CDR1 is LGHNA, CDR2 YSLEER, per germline. The CDR3 loop is CASSQAISRGRRTDTQYF. The CDR3 nucleotides read TGCGCCAGCAGCCAGGCCATCTCCAGGGGGAGGCGAACAGATACGCAGTATTTT.

This clonotype was counted ten times or more. The CDR3 DNA follows: TGCAGCGTTGAAGATCCATGGACCGGGGACCAAGAGACCCAGTACTTC. It specifies CSVEDPWTGDQETQYF. The chain carries TRBV29-1 and TRBJ2-5, with D tentatively TRBD2 (5 bases). The germline V gene has CDR1 SQVTM and CDR2 ANQGSEA. CDR3 size: 16 residues. Trimming removed 0 bases from V and 0 bases from J, with 14 bases in between.

The chain carries TRBV12-3 or TRBV12-4 and TRBJ1-6; D uncertain. CDR3 length: 13 residues. V was shortened by 1 base and J by 10 bases, with 8 bases between the two germline ends. The CDR3 loop reads CASSLEVWSPLHF. Written as DNA, the CDR3 is TGTGCCAGCAGTTTAGAGGTTTGGTCACCCCTCCACTTT.

The rearrangement uses TRBV7-2 and TRBJ2-6, with a possible D match to TRBD1 (5 bases). The germline CDR1 and CDR2 sequences are SGHTA and FQGNSA. The ends were cut back, 3 bases at V and 0 bases at J, with 9 bases in the middle. This CDR3 has 16 residues. The DNA of the CDR3 is TGTGCCAGCAGCTTTCCGACAGCCTCTGGGGCCAACGTCCTGACTTTC. It is translated as CASSFPTASGANVLTF.

The rearrangement joins TRBV5-6 to TRBJ2-3, with D perhaps assigned TRBD1 or TRBD2 (6 bases each). CDR3 length: 12 amino acids. Germline V gene lookup returns CDR1 SGHDT and CDR2 YYEEEE. V was cut by 2 bases and J by 12 bases, with 13 bases left in between. The CDR3 is CASSFGGLSQYF. The CDR3 nucleotides read TGTGCCAGCAGCTTCGGGGGCCTCTCCCAGTATTTT. Looking up the rest from reference TRBV5-6 and TRBJ2-3 gives the full variable domain: DAGVTQSPTHLIKTRGQQVTLRCSPKSGHDTVSWYQQALGQGPQFIFQYYEEEERQRGNFPDRFSGHQFPNYSSELNVNALLLGDSALYLCASSFGGLSQYFGPGTRLTVL.

The rearrangement links TRBV25-1 to TRBJ2-3; the D gene is possibly TRBD1 (6 bases). The CDR3 sequence is 15 residues long. CDR1 and CDR2 from the germline V gene are MGHDK and SYGVNS. Trimming cost V 6 bases and J 8 bases, with 21 bases left between them. The DNA for the CDR3 is TGTGCCAGCAGCCTCCCAGGGGATCAGGTCGGTACGCAGTATTTT. It specifies CASSLPGDQVGTQYF.

This clonotype was detected only a few times. The chain is built from TRBV4-3 and TRBJ2-1, with D maybe TRBD2 (5 bases). Per germline, CDR1 LGHNA and CDR2 YSLEER. The V gene lost 0 bases and the J gene lost 2 bases, with 11 bases spanning the gap. This CDR3 region has 16 residues. CDR3 in amino acids: CASSQEWGDAYNEQFF. CDR3 nucleotides: TGCGCCAGCAGCCAAGAGTGGGGAGACGCCTACAATGAGCAGTTCTTC.

In its sample, this clonotype was seen a few times. One base away lies a much larger clone, so this may be a sequencing read error. The V and J genes are TRBV5-6 and TRBJ2-6; the D call may be TRBD1 or TRBD2 (5 bases each). The CDR3 totals 17 residues. Trimming stripped 6 bases from V and 0 bases from J, with 16 bases between. The V gene's germline CDR1 is SGHDT and CDR2 YYEEEE. The CDR3 here is CASTWGPLCSGANVLTF. The CDR3 DNA reads TGTGCCAGCACCTGGGGACCCCTATGCTCTGGGGCCAACGTCCTGACTTTC.

This clonotype was counted a few times. The rearrangement joins TRBV7-2 to TRBJ1-2; D call uncertain. Trimming cost V 5 bases and J 1 base, with 14 bases left between them. Germline-derived CDR1 and CDR2 are SGHTA and FQGNSA. The CDR3 extends over 15 amino acids. The CDR3 protein is CASSLQHGDNYGYTF. The CDR3, as DNA: TGTGCCAGCAGCCTACAACACGGAGATAACTATGGCTACACCTTC.

The V gene is TRBV6-5, the J gene TRBJ1-1; D unresolved. CDR1 MNHEY and CDR2 SVGAGI come from the germline V gene. This CDR3 contains 15 residues. The germline V and J ends were trimmed by 0 bases and 4 bases, with 12 bases remaining between them. This CDR3 is CASSYSRGLVTEAFF. The CDR3 DNA sequence: TGTGCCAGCAGTTACTCGAGAGGGCTAGTCACTGAAGCTTTCTTT.

V and J are TRBV4-3 and TRBJ2-5; 8 bases line up with TRBD2. The tail of the sequence fits TRBJ2-7 better, so the J call may be wrong. The germline CDR1 and CDR2 sequences are LGHNA and YSLEER. The CDR3 totals 15 residues. The CDR3 nucleotides read TGCGCCAGCAGCCAGACCAGGACTAGCTTCTCCGAGCAGTACTTC. Translation gives CASSQTRTSFSEQYF.

The chain links TRBV20-1 to TRBJ2-7; D is undetermined. The CDR3 covers 13 residues. In germline, CDR1 is DFQATT, CDR2 SNEGSKA (reference sequence). The V and J ends lost 6 bases and 7 bases respectively, with 19 bases between them. CDR3: CSALPAHAREQYF. The CDR3 DNA reads as TGCAGTGCCCTCCCGGCCCATGCTCGGGAGCAGTACTTC.